What follows is one T cell receptor (beta chain) and its context. Its cognate antigen is unknown. The data stem from a study of cytomegalovirus exposure and HLA in healthy donors. Study context: In a later analysis, it was reported that the approximately 110 validation repertoires had been produced on the same platform as the 690 or so repertoires belonging to the first cohort. General observations from the study: In vitro assays verified that three CMV-associated chains recognized CMV antigens specifically. It was found in a later analysis that first-cohort TCR clusters tended to co-occur in the 90 to 150 validation repertoires. Reported results showed that the classifier diagnosed cytomegalovirus status with high specificity and sensitivity.

Only in-frame clones appear in the TCRdb table, and some are missing; sequencing was by immunoSEQ multiplex PCR. The sample lists around 130,000 clones, around nine tenths occurring once. The germline V and J ends were trimmed by 2 bases and 4 bases, with 12 bases remaining between them. The CDR3 consists of 15 residues. Germline V gives CDR1 MDHEN, CDR2 SYDVKM. Material: PBMCs. The chain joins TRBV28 to TRBJ1-3, with D possibly matching TRBD1 (5 bases). The sequence came from a man aged 25 to 45 in good health and CMV-seronegative. CDR3 nucleotides: TGTGCCAGCAGTTTAGGGGGGATGGCCGGAAACACCATATATTTT. This gives the protein CASSLGGMAGNTIYF.